This note documents a single T cell receptor (beta chain) sequence. Antigen unknown. These data originate in a study of cytomegalovirus exposure and HLA in healthy donors. Study context: Among around 180 million T cells, an earlier analysis found about 110 million unique TCR beta sequences. Broader study findings: A few of the chains that were CMV-associated were confirmed in vitro to be specific for CMV antigens. Fewer N-insertions than the approximately 610-donor mean were reportedly shown by an Asian-associated ancestry cluster in a later analysis.

PCR was performed using 60 Vbeta and 13 Jbeta primers. Assay: immunoSEQ multiplex PCR; the TCRdb copy retains only in-frame clones and omits some. The sample has approximately 300,000 clones, 80% seen once; the top ten hold more than 0.3%. The CDR3 totals 14 residues. Trimming pared 1 base from V and 7 bases from J, leaving 11 bases between. CDR1 SGHRS and CDR2 YFSETQ come from the germline V gene. Regarding donors, all were healthy bone marrow donors. The specimen sequenced was PBMCs. The source of this sequence is a girl aged 2-15 years in good health and CMV-seronegative. V usage is TRBV5-1 and J usage is TRBJ2-2, with a weak D call TRBD1 (5 bases). CDR3 region: CASSLQGTVGELFF. The DNA of the CDR3 is TGCGCCAGCAGCTTGCAGGGAACGGTCGGGGAGCTGTTTTTT.